The 20 T cell receptor beta chains listed next were all sequenced from one sample in a study of shared clonotypes between healthy human individuals. TCRdb keeps only in-frame clones here, not all; method: immunoSEQ multiplex PCR. The repertoire holds about 680,000 clones, with about 91% as singletons. Naive CD8 cells were CD45RO-negative, positively selected for CCR7, excluding terminally differentiated effector memory CD45RA+ cells. Input material: naive CD8+ T cells sorted from blood. These receptors were collected from a man aged 25-45 years in good health.

CDR3 DNA: TGCGCCAGCAGCCAAGTTGGGACCGGGGGCACTGAAGCTTTCTTT. Amino acid sequence: CASSQVGTGGTEAFF. This rearrangement joins TRBV4-1 to TRBJ1-1; weak D call: TRBD1 (5 bases). Trimming shortened V by 1 base and J by 4 bases, and 13 bases separated the two germline ends. CDR3 length: 15 amino acids. Germline CDR1 and CDR2: MGHRA and YSYEKL.

The rearrangement uses TRBV27 and TRBJ1-4; D not resolved. The CDR3 runs to 12 residues. Trimming left V 6 bases short and J 12 bases short, with 14 bases between. Per the germline V gene, CDR1 is MNHEY and CDR2 is SMNVEV (reference sequence). The CDR3 loop is CASSIEGSELFF. For the CDR3, the DNA is TGTGCCAGCAGCATCGAAGGAAGTGAACTGTTTTTT. Together with reference TRBV27 and TRBJ1-4, the CDR3 gives the full variable domain: EAQVTQNPRYLITVTGKKLTVTCSQNMNHEYMSWYRQDPGLGLRQIYYSMNVEVTDKGDVPEGYKVSRKEKRNFPLILESPSPNQTSLYFCASSIEGSELFFGSGTQLSVL.

The chain carries TRBV4-3 and TRBJ2-2; no clear D. There are 14 residues in the CDR3. Germline V gene data show CDR1 as LGHNA and CDR2 as YSLEER. Trimming removed 0 bases at V and 3 bases at J, with 5 bases between. The CDR3 DNA reads TGCGCCAGCAGCCAAGAGACTTACACCGGGGAGCTGTTTTTT. This codes for CASSQETYTGELFF.

The chain uses TRBV7-8 and TRBJ1-2; D may be TRBD1 (5 bases). The germline CDR1 and CDR2 sequences are SGHVS and FQNEAQ. This CDR3 is built from 16 residues. Trimming shortened V by 1 base and J by 5 bases, and 17 bases separated the two germline ends. The CDR3 protein is CASSLGRVRDPYGYTF. DNA for the CDR3: TGTGCCAGCAGCTTAGGTAGAGTCAGGGACCCTTATGGCTACACCTTC.

J is TRBJ2-5 and V is TRBV2, with 14 bases matching TRBD2. V gave up 8 bases and J gave up 5 bases; unmatched junction bases: 7. CDR3 length equals 15 residues. CDR1 is SNHLY and CDR2 is FYNNEI in the germline V gene. CDR3 bases: TGTGCCAGCTCCGGGACTAGCGGGAGTTTTGAGACCCAGTACTTC. As protein: CASSGTSGSFETQYF.

The V call is TRBV27, the J call TRBJ2-7; D remains ambiguous. Trimming stripped 2 bases from V and 6 bases from J, with 11 bases between. The CDR3 is 13 residues long. Germline V gives CDR1 MNHEY, CDR2 SMNVEV (reference sequence). The CDR3 bases are TGTGCCAGCAGTTTAAAGCAGATGGGCGAGCAGTACTTC. It codes for CASSLKQMGEQYF.

The chain is built from TRBV19 and TRBJ2-7, with D tentatively TRBD2 (6 bases). This CDR3 has 15 residues. V lost 1 base and J lost 5, with 15 bases in between. Germline values: CDR1 LNHDA, CDR2 SQIVND (reference sequence). Here the CDR3 DNA reads TGTGCCAGTAGTATAGTAGGAGGGCCGGGGAACGAGCAGTACTTC. Protein product: CASSIVGGPGNEQYF.

The rearrangement links TRBV5-4 to TRBJ2-5, with 8 positions matching TRBD1. J gave up 5 bases and V 0 bases, and 6 bases lay outside the gene matches. The CDR3 sequence is 15 residues long. The germline V gene has CDR1 SGHNT and CDR2 YYREEE (reference sequence). The chain's CDR3 is CASSLGPGGLETQYF. For the CDR3, the DNA is TGTGCCAGCAGCTTGGGCCCAGGGGGCTTGGAGACCCAGTACTTC.

The V and J genes are TRBV10-3 and TRBJ2-7; tentatively, D is TRBD1 (6 bases). Per germline, CDR1 ENHRY and CDR2 SYGVKD. Trimming pared 3 bases from V and 3 bases from J, leaving 9 bases between. There are 13 residues in the CDR3. The CDR3 nucleotides are TGTGCCATCAGTGAAGGGGGAGACTACGAGCAGTACTTC. This sequence encodes CAISEGGDYEQYF.

Only a few counts were recorded for this clone. The gene calls are TRBV7-8 and TRBJ2-7; a weak D match, TRBD1 (6 bases). Germline V gene sequence: CDR1 SGHVS, CDR2 FQNEAQ. This CDR3 has 14 amino acids. The V end lost 3 bases, the J end lost 5 bases, and 14 bases lay between the germline ends. The CDR3 nucleotides read TGTGCCAGCAGCTTCCGGGACACGGTTCACGAGCAGTACTTC. This sequence encodes CASSFRDTVHEQYF.

The chain joins TRBV29-1 to TRBJ2-5, with 11 bases that match TRBD2. The CDR3 is made up of 13 amino acids. Germline CDR1 reads SQVTM; CDR2 reads ANQGSEA. Germline trimming cut 6 bases from V and 5 bases from J; bases unmatched to any gene: 5. Written as DNA, the CDR3 is TGCAGCGTCGCCGGGACTAGCGGCGAGACCCAGTACTTC. Translated, it gives CSVAGTSGETQYF.

V and J are TRBV7-2 and TRBJ2-5; D is uncertain. CDR1 is SGHTA, CDR2 FQGNSA, per germline. The V and J ends lost 4 bases and 2 bases respectively, with 17 bases between them. The CDR3 contains 16 residues. The CDR3 loop is CASSSRTRFTQETQYF. The CDR3 nucleotides are TGTGCCAGCAGCTCCCGGACCCGGTTTACTCAAGAGACCCAGTACTTC.

This chain joins TRBV21-1 and TRBJ2-1; the DNA was not compared with TRBD2, the D call given in the table. TRBV21-1 is tagged as a pseudogene. The CDR3 is 14 amino acids. For the CDR3, the DNA is TGTGCCAGCAGCAACGAACCGAGAGTTCGGGAGCAGTTCTTC. Encoded protein: CASSNEPRVREQFF.

The chain couples TRBV7-8 to TRBJ1-1; D unclear. The V gene lost 0 bases and the J gene lost 3 bases, with 14 bases spanning the gap. Germline V gene sequence: CDR1 SGHVS, CDR2 FQNEAQ. CDR3 length: 16 amino acids. CDR3 DNA: TGTGCCAGCAGCTTAGCCGGGGAGGTGTCGGACACTGAAGCTTTCTTT. As protein: CASSLAGEVSDTEAFF.

V usage is TRBV7-2 and J usage is TRBJ2-3; 10 nucleotides line up with TRBD2. Germline values: CDR1 SGHTA, CDR2 FQGNSA. The CDR3 is made up of 19 amino acids. With V trimmed by 1 base and J by 4 bases, 14 bases remained unmatched. The CDR3 reads CASSLDPWGLALSADTQYF. CDR3 coding DNA: TGTGCCAGCAGCTTAGACCCCTGGGGACTAGCGTTGAGTGCAGATACGCAGTATTTT. Complete variable domain (other parts from reference TRBV7-2 and TRBJ2-3): GAGVSQSPSNKVTEKGKDVELRCDPISGHTALYWYRQSLGQGLEFLIYFQGNSAPDKSGLPSDRFSAERTGGSVSTLTIQRTQQEDSAVYLCASSLDPWGLALSADTQYFGPGTRLTVL.

This chain links TRBV6-5 with TRBJ2-7, with TRBD2 identical over 13 bases. The CDR3 runs 15 residues. V trimming: 2 bases; J trimming: 3 bases; junction bases outside the gene matches: 1. In germline, CDR1 is MNHEY, CDR2 SVGAGI. The CDR3 loop reads CASSYGLAGDYEQYF. CDR3 coding DNA: TGTGCCAGCAGTTACGGACTAGCGGGAGACTACGAGCAGTACTTC.

This chain uses TRBV7-9 with TRBJ1-1, with no clear D. The CDR3 is 12 residues long. V shed 8 bases and J shed 2 bases, with 9 bases lying between them. Germline CDR1 and CDR2: SEHNR and FQNEAQ (reference sequence). In DNA, the CDR3 is TGTGCCAGCGGGTCGGTTAACACTGAAGCTTTCTTT. Its translation: CASGSVNTEAFF.

The chain joins TRBV28 to TRBJ2-5; 7 bases are shared with TRBD1. The CDR3 covers 14 residues. CDR1 and CDR2 from the germline V gene are MDHEN and SYDVKM. The trim removed 3 bases at V and 5 bases at J, leaving 6 bases unmatched. DNA for the CDR3: TGTGCCAGCAGTTTGATACAGGGGTGGGAGACCCAGTACTTC. Amino acids: CASSLIQGWETQYF.

The chain has TRBV12-5 and TRBJ1-5, with a tentative D call TRBD1 (5 bases). V was trimmed by 6 bases and J by 5 bases, leaving 8 bases between them. Germline lookup yields CDR1 LGHNT and CDR2 FRNRAP. The CDR3 contains 12 residues. This chain's CDR3 is CASGEQDQPQHF. The CDR3 nucleotides are TGTGCTAGTGGGGAACAGGATCAGCCCCAGCATTTT.

V gene TRBV4-2 combines with J gene TRBJ2-7, with D perhaps matching TRBD2 (6 bases). Germline V gene sequence: CDR1 LGHNA, CDR2 YNFKEQ. CDR3 length equals 15 residues. V lost 1 base and J 2 bases, leaving 12 bases between the germline ends. CDR3: CASSQGRGEAYEQYF. CDR3 in DNA: TGTGCCAGCAGCCAAGGTAGAGGGGAGGCCTACGAGCAGTACTTC.